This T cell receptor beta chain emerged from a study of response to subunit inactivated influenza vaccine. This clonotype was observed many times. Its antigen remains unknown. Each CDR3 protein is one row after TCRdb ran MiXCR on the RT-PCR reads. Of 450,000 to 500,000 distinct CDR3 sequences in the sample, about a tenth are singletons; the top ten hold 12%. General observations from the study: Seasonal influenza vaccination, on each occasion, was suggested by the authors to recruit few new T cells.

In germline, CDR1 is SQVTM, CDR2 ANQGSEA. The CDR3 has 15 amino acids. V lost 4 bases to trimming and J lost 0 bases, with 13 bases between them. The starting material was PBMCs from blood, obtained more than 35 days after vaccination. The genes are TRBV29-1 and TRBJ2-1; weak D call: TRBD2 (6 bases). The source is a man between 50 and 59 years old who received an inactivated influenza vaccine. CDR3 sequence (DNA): TGCAGCGTTGTTTTTAGCGGACACTCCTACAATGAGCAGTTCTTC. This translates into CSVVFSGHSYNEQFF.